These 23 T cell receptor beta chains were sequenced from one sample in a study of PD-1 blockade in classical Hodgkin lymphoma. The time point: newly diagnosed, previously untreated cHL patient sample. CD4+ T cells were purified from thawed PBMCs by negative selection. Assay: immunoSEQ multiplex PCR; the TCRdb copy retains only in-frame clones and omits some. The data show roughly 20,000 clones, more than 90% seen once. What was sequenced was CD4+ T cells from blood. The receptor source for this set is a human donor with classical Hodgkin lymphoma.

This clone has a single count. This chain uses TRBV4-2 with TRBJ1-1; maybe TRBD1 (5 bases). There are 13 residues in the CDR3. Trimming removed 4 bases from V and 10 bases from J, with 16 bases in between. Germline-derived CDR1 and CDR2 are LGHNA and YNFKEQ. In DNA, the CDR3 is TGTGCCAGCAGCCCTAGGGAGGGGAGCCCAGCTTTCTTT. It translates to CASSPREGSPAFF.

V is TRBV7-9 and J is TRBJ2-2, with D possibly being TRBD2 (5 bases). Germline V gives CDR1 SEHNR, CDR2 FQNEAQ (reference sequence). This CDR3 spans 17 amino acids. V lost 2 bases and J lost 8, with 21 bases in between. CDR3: CASSLSFGGITPGELFF. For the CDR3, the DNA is TGTGCCAGCAGCTTATCGTTTGGAGGTATCACACCTGGGGAGCTGTTTTTT.

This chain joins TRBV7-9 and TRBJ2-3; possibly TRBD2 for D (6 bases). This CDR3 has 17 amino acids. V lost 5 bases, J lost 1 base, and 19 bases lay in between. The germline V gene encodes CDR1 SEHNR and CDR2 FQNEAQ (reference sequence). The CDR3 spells CASSTAHRDSRTDTQYF. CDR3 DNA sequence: TGTGCCAGCAGCACTGCACACCGGGACTCCCGCACAGATACGCAGTATTTT.

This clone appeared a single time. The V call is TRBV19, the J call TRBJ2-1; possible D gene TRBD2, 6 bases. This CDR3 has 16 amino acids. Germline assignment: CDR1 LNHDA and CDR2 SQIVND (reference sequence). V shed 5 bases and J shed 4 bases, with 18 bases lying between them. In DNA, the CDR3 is TGTGCCAGTAGTGCCCCCCGGGGCGGGACTTACAATGAGCAGTTCTTC. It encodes CASSAPRGGTYNEQFF.

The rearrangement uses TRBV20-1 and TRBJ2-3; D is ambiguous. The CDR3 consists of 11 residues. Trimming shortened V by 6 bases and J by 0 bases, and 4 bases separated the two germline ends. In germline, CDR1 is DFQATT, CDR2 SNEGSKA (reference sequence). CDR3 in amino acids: CSADSTDTQYF. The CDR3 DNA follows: TGCAGTGCCGACAGCACAGATACGCAGTATTTT.

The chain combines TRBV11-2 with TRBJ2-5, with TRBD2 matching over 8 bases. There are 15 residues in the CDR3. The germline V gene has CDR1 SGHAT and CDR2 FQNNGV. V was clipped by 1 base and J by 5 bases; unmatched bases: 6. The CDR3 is CASSLVSGGPETQYF. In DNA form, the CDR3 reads TGTGCCAGCAGCTTAGTGTCGGGAGGGCCTGAGACCCAGTACTTC.

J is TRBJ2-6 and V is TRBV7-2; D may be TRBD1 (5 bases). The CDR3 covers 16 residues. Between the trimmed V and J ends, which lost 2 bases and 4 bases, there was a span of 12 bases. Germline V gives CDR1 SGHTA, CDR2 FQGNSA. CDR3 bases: TGTGCCAGCAGCTTAAAAGGGGCAACGGGGGCCAACGTCCTGACTTTC. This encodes CASSLKGATGANVLTF.

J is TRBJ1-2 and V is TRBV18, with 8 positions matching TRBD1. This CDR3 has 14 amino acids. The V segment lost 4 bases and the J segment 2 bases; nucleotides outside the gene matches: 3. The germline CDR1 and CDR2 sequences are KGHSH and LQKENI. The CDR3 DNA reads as TGTGCCAGCTCACTAAACAGGGGGAACTATGGCTACACCTTC. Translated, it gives CASSLNRGNYGYTF.

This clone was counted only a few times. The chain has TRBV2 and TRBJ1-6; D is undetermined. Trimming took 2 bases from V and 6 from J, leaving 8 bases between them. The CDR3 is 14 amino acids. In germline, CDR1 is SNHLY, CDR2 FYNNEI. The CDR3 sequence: CASSERAINSPLHF. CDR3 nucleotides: TGTGCCAGCAGTGAAAGGGCGATTAATTCACCCCTCCACTTT.

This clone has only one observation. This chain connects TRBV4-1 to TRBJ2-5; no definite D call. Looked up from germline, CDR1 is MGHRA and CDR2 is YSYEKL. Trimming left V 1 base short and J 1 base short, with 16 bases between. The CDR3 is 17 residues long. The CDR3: CASSQGRRLSSQETQYF. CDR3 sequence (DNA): TGCGCCAGCAGCCAAGGACGACGATTGTCGTCCCAAGAGACCCAGTACTTC.

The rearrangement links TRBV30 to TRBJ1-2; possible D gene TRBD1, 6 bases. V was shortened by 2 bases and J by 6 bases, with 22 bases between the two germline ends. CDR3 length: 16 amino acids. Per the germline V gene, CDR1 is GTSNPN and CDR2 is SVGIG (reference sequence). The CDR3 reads CAWSSEWGRESDGYTF. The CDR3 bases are TGTGCCTGGAGTTCTGAATGGGGGCGGGAATCAGATGGCTACACCTTC. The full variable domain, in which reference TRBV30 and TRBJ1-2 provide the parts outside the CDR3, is SQTIHQWPATLVQPVGSPLSLECTVEGTSNPNLYWYRQAAGRGLQLLFYSVGIGQISSEVPQNLSASRPQDRQFILSSKKLLLSDSGFYLCAWSSEWGRESDGYTFGSGTRLTVV.

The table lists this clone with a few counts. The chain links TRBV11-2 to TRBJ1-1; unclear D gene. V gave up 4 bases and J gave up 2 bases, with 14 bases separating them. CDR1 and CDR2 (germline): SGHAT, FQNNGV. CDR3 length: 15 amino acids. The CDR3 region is CASSYPRLRNTEAFF. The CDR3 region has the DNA TGTGCCAGCAGCTATCCACGGCTGCGAAACACTGAAGCTTTCTTT.

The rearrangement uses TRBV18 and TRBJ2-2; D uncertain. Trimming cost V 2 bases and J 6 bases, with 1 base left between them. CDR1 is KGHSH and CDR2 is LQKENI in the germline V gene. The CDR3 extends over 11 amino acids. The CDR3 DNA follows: TGTGCCAGCTCACCAGCCGGGGAGCTGTTTTTT. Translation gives CASSPAGELFF.

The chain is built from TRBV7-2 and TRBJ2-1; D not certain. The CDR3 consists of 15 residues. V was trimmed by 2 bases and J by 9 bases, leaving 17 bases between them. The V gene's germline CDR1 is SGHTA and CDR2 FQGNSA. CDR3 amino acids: CASSLIGVRKGEQFF. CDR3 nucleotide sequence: TGTGCCAGCAGCTTAATTGGAGTGCGAAAGGGTGAGCAGTTCTTC.

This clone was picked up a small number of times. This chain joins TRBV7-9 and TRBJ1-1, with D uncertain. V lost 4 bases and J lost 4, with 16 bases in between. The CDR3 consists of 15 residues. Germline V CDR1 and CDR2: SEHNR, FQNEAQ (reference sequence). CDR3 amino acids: CASSSPYVDRTEAFF. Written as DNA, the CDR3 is TGTGCCAGCAGCTCTCCTTATGTAGATCGCACTGAAGCTTTCTTT. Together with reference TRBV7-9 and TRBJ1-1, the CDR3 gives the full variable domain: DTGVSQNPRHKITKRGQNVTFRCDPISEHNRLYWYRQTLGQGPEFLTYFQNEAQLEKSRLLSDRFSAERPKGSFSTLEIQRTEQGDSAMYLCASSSPYVDRTEAFFGQGTRLTVV.

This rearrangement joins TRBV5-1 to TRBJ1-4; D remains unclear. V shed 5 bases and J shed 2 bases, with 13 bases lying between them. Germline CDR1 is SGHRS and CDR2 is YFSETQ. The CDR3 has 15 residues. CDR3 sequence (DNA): TGCGCCAGCAGTGCGGGCGGGCCGACTAATGAAAAACTGTTTTTT. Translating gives CASSAGGPTNEKLFF.

Here the CDR3 DNA reads TGTGCCAGTAGTCCTCGACGGATACCTAGCAATGAGCAGTTCTTC. Translation gives CASSPRRIPSNEQFF. This chain links TRBV6-5 with TRBJ2-1; no definite D call. The ends were cut back, 9 bases at V and 6 bases at J, with 21 bases in the middle. The CDR3 is made up of 15 amino acids. Per the germline V gene, CDR1 is MNHEY and CDR2 is SVGAGI.

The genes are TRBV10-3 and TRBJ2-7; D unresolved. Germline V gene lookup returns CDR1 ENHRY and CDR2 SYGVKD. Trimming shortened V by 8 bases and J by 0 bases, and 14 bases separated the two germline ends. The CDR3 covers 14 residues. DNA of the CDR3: TGTGCCATCCAAGCCGTAGAGAGCTCCTACGAGCAGTACTTC. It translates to CAIQAVESSYEQYF.

This CDR3 reads CASSVGGTQVLRGYTF. The CDR3 DNA follows: TGTGCCAGCAGCGTGGGGGGGACGCAAGTTTTGAGGGGCTACACCTTC. The gene calls are TRBV5-6 and TRBJ1-2; a possible D gene is TRBD1 (5 bases). This CDR3 is built from 16 residues. V lost 4 bases, J lost 8 bases, and 24 bases lay in between. Germline values: CDR1 SGHDT, CDR2 YYEEEE.

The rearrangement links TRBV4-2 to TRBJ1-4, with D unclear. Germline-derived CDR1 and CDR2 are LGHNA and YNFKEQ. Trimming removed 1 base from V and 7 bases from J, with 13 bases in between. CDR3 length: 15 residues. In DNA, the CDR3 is TGTGCCAGCAGCCAAGGGGTCCCGGAGGGTGAAAAACTGTTTTTT. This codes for CASSQGVPEGEKLFF.

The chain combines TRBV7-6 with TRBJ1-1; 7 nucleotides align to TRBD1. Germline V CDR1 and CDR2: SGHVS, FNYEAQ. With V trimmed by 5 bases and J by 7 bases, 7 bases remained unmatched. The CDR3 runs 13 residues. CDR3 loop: CASSPVQGGEAFF. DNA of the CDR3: TGTGCCAGCAGCCCCGTGCAGGGGGGTGAAGCTTTCTTT.

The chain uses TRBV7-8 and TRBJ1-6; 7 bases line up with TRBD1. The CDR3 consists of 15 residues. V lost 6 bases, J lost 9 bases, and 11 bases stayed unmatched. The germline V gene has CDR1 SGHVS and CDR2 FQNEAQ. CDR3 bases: TGTGCCAGCAGATCGCCGGGACAGATACGTTCACCCCTCCACTTT. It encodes CASRSPGQIRSPLHF.

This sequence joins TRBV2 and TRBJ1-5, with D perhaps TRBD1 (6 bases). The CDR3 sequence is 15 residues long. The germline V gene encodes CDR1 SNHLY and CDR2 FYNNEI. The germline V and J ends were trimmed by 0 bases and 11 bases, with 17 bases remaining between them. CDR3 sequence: CASSEAGGAGGSQHF. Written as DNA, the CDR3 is TGTGCCAGCAGTGAAGCTGGGGGGGCAGGCGGGTCCCAGCATTTT.